The clone carrying this TCR beta chain has only one observation. Germline trimming cut 2 bases from V and 5 bases from J; bases unmatched to any gene: 5. The CDR3 loop spans 14 amino acids. CDR1 and CDR2 (germline): MNHEY, SVGEGT. The sample comes from a study of blood T cell repertoires in COVID-19. Sequenced by immunoSEQ multiplex PCR; TCRdb stores in-frame clones only, minus some. The repertoire holds some 60,000 clones, with 70% to 75% as singletons. This chain connects TRBV6-2 or TRBV6-3 to TRBJ1-1, with TRBD1 identical over 7 bases. Sequenced material: peripheral blood. This clonotype was sampled from a woman between 45 and 60 years old with active or convalescent COVID-19. The CDR3 is CASSYPTGWTEAFF. CDR3 nucleotides: TGTGCCAGCAGTTACCCGACAGGGTGGACTGAAGCTTTCTTT.